The 32 T cell receptor beta chains below were found in one sample sequenced in a study of blood T cell repertoires in COVID-19. Produced via immunoSEQ multiplex PCR; TCRdb's table is partial and in-frame only. The repertoire holds approximately 200,000 clones, with roughly nine tenths as singletons. Specimen: peripheral blood. These receptors all come from a man in his forties or fifties with active or convalescent COVID-19.

This chain links TRBV4-2 with TRBJ1-4, with D maybe TRBD1 (5 bases). Trimming cost V 0 bases and J 11 bases, with 10 bases left between them. Germline V gives CDR1 LGHNA, CDR2 YNFKEQ. The CDR3 is 13 residues long. In DNA form, the CDR3 reads TGTGCCAGCAGCCAAGAGCCAGGGCTGAAACTGTTTTTT. It yields the protein CASSQEPGLKLFF.

V usage is TRBV4-1 and J usage is TRBJ1-5; 7 bases are shared with TRBD1. V shed 1 base, J shed 5 bases, and the junction held 11 bases outside the gene matches. In germline, CDR1 is MGHRA, CDR2 YSYEKL. The CDR3 is made up of 17 amino acids. CDR3 loop: CASSQVPPGGDDQPQHF. In DNA, the CDR3 is TGCGCCAGCAGCCAAGTTCCTCCAGGGGGTGATGATCAGCCCCAGCATTTT.

Only one count was recorded for this clone. The J gene is TRBJ2-5, the V gene TRBV11-2; 10 nucleotides match TRBD2. Germline CDR1 reads SGHAT; CDR2 reads FQNNGV. The CDR3 loop spans 14 amino acids. The trim removed 1 base at V and 4 bases at J, leaving 0 bases unmatched. CDR3 DNA sequence: TGTGCCAGCAGCTTAGGACTAGCGGGAGAGACCCAGTACTTC. Amino acids: CASSLGLAGETQYF.

The chain is built from TRBV19 and TRBJ2-6; perhaps TRBD1 as D (6 bases). Germline V lookup: CDR1 LNHDA, CDR2 SQIVND (reference sequence). V was clipped by 6 bases and J by 2 bases, with 8 bases between them. The CDR3 loop spans 14 amino acids. The CDR3 DNA sequence: TGTGCCAGTAGCCACAGGGCTGGGGCCAACGTCCTGACTTTC. Translation gives CASSHRAGANVLTF.

The chain joins TRBV10-3 to TRBJ1-6, with D hard to call. Germline loops: CDR1 ENHRY, CDR2 SYGVKD. This CDR3 comprises 12 residues. Trimming pared 8 bases from V and 9 bases from J, leaving 11 bases between. The CDR3: CAIGVEGSPLHF. The CDR3 DNA follows: TGTGCCATCGGAGTGGAGGGTTCACCCCTCCACTTT.

The chain recombines TRBV9 with TRBJ2-5, with TRBD2 identical over 15 bases. Germline V gene data show CDR1 as SGDLS and CDR2 as YYNGEE. V lost 0 bases to trimming and J lost 4 bases; unmatched junction nucleotides: 4. The CDR3 runs to 17 residues. The CDR3 coding sequence is TGTGCCAGCAGCGTAGGGACTAGCGGGGGGGCTGGAGAGACCCAGTACTTC. Translated: CASSVGTSGGAGETQYF.

This clone has more than one count but fewer than ten. The same CDR3 also results from other DNA sequences found in this sample. The chain recombines TRBV11-2 with TRBJ1-1; 8 bases fit TRBD1. This CDR3 spans 13 amino acids. Trimming at V came to 6 bases and at J to 5 bases, leaving 5 bases not matched to a gene. Germline lookup yields CDR1 SGHAT and CDR2 FQNNGV. The CDR3 spells CASSTQGGTEAFF. DNA of the CDR3: TGTGCCAGCAGTACACAGGGGGGGACTGAAGCTTTCTTT.

On this clone itself: The junction differs from germline at one of its ends, possibly a read error. The CDR3 is CASSFGQNKEQFF. Written as DNA, the CDR3 is TGTGCCAGCAGTTTCGGACAGAACAAGGAGCAGTTCTTC. The V call is TRBV27, the J call TRBJ2-1, with a tentative D call TRBD1 (6 bases). The CDR3 contains 13 residues. Germline V gene lookup returns CDR1 MNHEY and CDR2 SMNVEV (reference sequence).

The chain has TRBV5-4 and TRBJ2-3; TRBD2 matches 10 bases. This CDR3 contains 16 residues. Germline V gene data show CDR1 as SGHNT and CDR2 as YYREEE (reference sequence). The V and J ends lost 6 bases and 4 bases, in that order; junction bases with no gene match: 11. CDR3 region: CASTGTSARWADTQYF. The DNA of the CDR3 is TGTGCCAGCACCGGGACTAGCGCTCGTTGGGCAGATACGCAGTATTTT.

This clone appeared a few times. The CDR3 sequence is CASSASGTGGEKLFF. CDR3 nucleotides: TGTGCCAGCAGCGCCTCCGGGACAGGGGGAGAAAAACTGTTTTTT. The chain combines TRBV9 with TRBJ1-4; 11 bases map to TRBD1. CDR1 is SGDLS and CDR2 is YYNGEE in the germline V gene. Trimming cost V 3 bases and J 8 bases; bases outside gene matches: 6. This CDR3 is 15 amino acids long.

In its sample, this clone was seen once. The genes are TRBV27 and TRBJ1-1, with TRBD1 as a possible D gene (6 bases). V was shortened by 7 bases and J by 0 bases, with 12 bases between the two germline ends. CDR3 length: 14 amino acids. Looked up from germline, CDR1 is MNHEY and CDR2 is SMNVEV (reference sequence). The CDR3 sequence: CASTTGQMNTEAFF. CDR3 DNA: TGTGCCAGCACCACCGGACAGATGAACACTGAAGCTTTCTTT.

This chain connects TRBV28 to TRBJ1-3; D gene uncertain. The germline CDR1 and CDR2 sequences are MDHEN and SYDVKM. The CDR3 contains 15 residues. V dropped 6 bases and J dropped 0 bases, with 12 bases sitting between them. CDR3 in amino acids: CASRGSVGSGNTIYF. DNA of the CDR3: TGTGCCAGCAGGGGCTCTGTGGGCTCTGGAAACACCATATATTTT.

The chain employs TRBV7-3 and TRBJ2-2, with 10 bases that match TRBD2. Unmatched junction bases numbered 4, after V lost 2 bases and J lost 7 bases. Germline CDR1 is SGHTA and CDR2 is FQGTGA. The CDR3 length is 15 residues. DNA of the CDR3: TGTGCCAGCAGCTTATCTAGCGGGGGTTACGGGGAGCTGTTTTTT. Translation: CASSLSSGGYGELFF. Full variable domain (remainder filled in from reference TRBV7-3 and TRBJ2-2): GAGVSQTPSNKVTEKGKYVELRCDPISGHTALYWYRQSLGQGPEFLIYFQGTGAADDSGLPNDRFFAVRPEGSVSTLKIQRTERGDSAVYLCASSLSSGGYGELFFGEGSRLTVL.

The chain has TRBV28 and TRBJ1-2, with D unresolved. Trimming cost V 2 bases and J 8 bases, with 15 bases left between them. The CDR3 consists of 14 residues. The germline gives CDR1 MDHEN, CDR2 SYDVKM. The CDR3 region is CASSLSTRRNGYTF. Here the CDR3 DNA reads TGTGCCAGCAGTTTAAGTACCCGCAGAAACGGCTACACCTTC.

V gene TRBV11-2 combines with J gene TRBJ2-1; D gene ambiguous. There are 14 residues in the CDR3. V gave up 2 bases and J gave up 9 bases, with 14 bases separating them. Germline CDR1 reads SGHAT; CDR2 reads FQNNGV. The CDR3: CASSLLDGFGEQFF. The CDR3 DNA reads as TGTGCCAGCAGCTTACTTGATGGTTTCGGTGAGCAGTTCTTC.

V usage is TRBV6-6 and J usage is TRBJ1-2, with D possibly matching TRBD1 (5 bases). This CDR3 spans 16 amino acids. Trimming removed 0 bases at V and 1 base at J, with 12 bases between. CDR1 and CDR2 from the germline V gene are MNHNY and SVGAGI (reference sequence). The CDR3 nucleotides are TGTGCCAGCAGTTACTCGAGCAGGGTACATAACTATGGCTACACCTTC. Residues: CASSYSSRVHNYGYTF.

V usage is TRBV2 and J usage is TRBJ2-1; 9 nucleotides agree with TRBD1. Germline lookup yields CDR1 SNHLY and CDR2 FYNNEI. V shed 7 bases and J 4 bases; nucleotides not matched to a gene: 2. CDR3 length equals 13 residues. The CDR3 loop reads CASMGTGYNEQFF. The CDR3 nucleotides read TGTGCCAGCATGGGGACAGGGTACAATGAGCAGTTCTTC.

This chain uses TRBV5-6 with TRBJ1-1; TRBD1 might be the D (5 bases). CDR1 is SGHDT and CDR2 is YYEEEE in the germline V gene. This CDR3 has 15 amino acids. V was pared by 6 bases and J by 5 bases, with 20 bases between. The CDR3 nucleotides read TGTGCCAGCATAATTAACCAGGGAGGCGGAACTGAAGCTTTCTTT. Translating it yields CASIINQGGGTEAFF. Looking up the rest from reference TRBV5-6 and TRBJ1-1 gives the full variable domain: DAGVTQSPTHLIKTRGQQVTLRCSPKSGHDTVSWYQQALGQGPQFIFQYYEEEERQRGNFPDRFSGHQFPNYSSELNVNALLLGDSALYLCASIINQGGGTEAFFGQGTRLTVV.

V and J are TRBV2 and TRBJ1-6; TRBD1 aligns across 8 bases. Germline V lookup: CDR1 SNHLY, CDR2 FYNNEI. With V trimmed by 5 bases and J by 8 bases, 5 bases remained unmatched. The CDR3 runs to 14 residues. CDR3 region: CASSPDRAHSPLHF. The CDR3 region has the DNA TGTGCCAGCAGTCCGGACAGGGCGCATTCACCCCTCCACTTT.

Here the CDR3 reads CASSIVQGPLYEQYF. CDR3 coding DNA: TGTGCCAGTAGTATAGTCCAGGGGCCCCTCTACGAGCAGTACTTC. The rearrangement links TRBV19 to TRBJ2-7, with D possibly TRBD1 on 6 matching bases. The CDR3 contains 15 residues. V shed 1 base and J shed 3 bases, with 13 bases lying between them. Looked up from germline, CDR1 is LNHDA and CDR2 is SQIVND (reference sequence). The full variable domain, in which reference TRBV19 and TRBJ2-7 provide the parts outside the CDR3, is DGGITQSPKYLFRKEGQNVTLSCEQNLNHDAMYWYRQDPGQGLRLIYYSQIVNDFQKGDIAEGYSVSREKKESFPLTVTSAQKNPTAFYLCASSIVQGPLYEQYFGPGTRLTVT.

V usage is TRBV2 and J usage is TRBJ1-3; 8 nucleotides agree with TRBD1. V shed 2 bases, J shed 4 bases, and the junction held 7 bases outside the gene matches. The CDR3 is 16 amino acids. CDR1 is SNHLY, CDR2 FYNNEI, per germline. CDR3 DNA: TGTGCCAGCAGTGAACAGCAGACAGGGGCCGGAAACACCATATATTTT. Translation gives CASSEQQTGAGNTIYF.

The chain couples TRBV4-1 to TRBJ1-4, with D possibly being TRBD1 (5 bases). This CDR3 comprises 17 residues. V lost 3 bases to trimming and J lost 7 bases, with 21 bases between them. Germline loops: CDR1 MGHRA, CDR2 YSYEKL. CDR3 region: CASSHFNPQDRGEKLFF. Here the CDR3 DNA reads TGCGCCAGCAGCCACTTTAACCCCCAGGATAGGGGTGAAAAACTGTTTTTT.

This clone was observed a few times. The chain uses TRBV2 and TRBJ2-7; TRBD1 agrees at 8 bases. The CDR3 covers 14 residues. Germline CDR1 is SNHLY and CDR2 is FYNNEI. J gave up 5 bases and V 8 bases, and 11 bases lay outside the gene matches. The CDR3: CASGEGQARDEQYF. The CDR3 DNA follows: TGTGCCAGCGGAGAGGGACAGGCGCGGGACGAGCAGTACTTC.

This clone was counted between two and nine times. This chain joins TRBV28 and TRBJ1-5; the match to TRBD1 covers 7 bases. The CDR3 runs to 14 residues. Germline CDR1 is MDHEN and CDR2 is SYDVKM. With V trimmed by 2 bases and J by 5 bases, 3 bases remained unmatched. CDR3 region: CASSLGDRYQPQHF. In DNA form, the CDR3 reads TGTGCCAGCAGTTTAGGGGACAGATATCAGCCCCAGCATTTT.

The chain couples TRBV30 to TRBJ2-2; D may be TRBD2 (6 bases). The CDR3 is 14 residues long. V was cut by 0 bases and J by 5 bases, with 10 bases left in between. Germline assignment: CDR1 GTSNPN and CDR2 SVGIG (reference sequence). CDR3 sequence: CAWSVRAGTGELFF. CDR3 coding DNA: TGTGCCTGGAGTGTACGGGCGGGGACCGGGGAGCTGTTTTTT.

The rearrangement joins TRBV5-5 to TRBJ1-1; unclear D gene. V lost 4 bases and J 4 bases, leaving 17 bases between the germline ends. There are 15 residues in the CDR3. CDR1 is SGHKS and CDR2 is YYEKEE in the germline V gene (reference sequence). The CDR3 nucleotides read TGTGCCAGCAGCGCAGTGGCGGGGATTGGCACTGAAGCTTTCTTT. Translation: CASSAVAGIGTEAFF.

V and J are TRBV6-5 and TRBJ1-1; TRBD1 matches 8 bases. Germline lookup yields CDR1 MNHEY and CDR2 SVGAGI. The CDR3 loop spans 15 amino acids. V lost 2 bases, J lost 1 base, and 3 bases stayed unmatched. The CDR3 bases are TGTGCCAGCAGTTACCGCGACAGGGGGAACACTGAAGCTTTCTTT. Protein product: CASSYRDRGNTEAFF.

The CDR3 loop reads CASSRGGLAKNIQYF. CDR3 DNA sequence: TGCGCCAGCAGCCGGGGAGGTCTAGCCAAAAACATTCAGTACTTC. The rearrangement uses TRBV5-1 and TRBJ2-4; D perhaps matches TRBD2 (6 bases). The CDR3 loop spans 15 amino acids. Germline V lookup: CDR1 SGHRS, CDR2 YFSETQ. Trimming took off 4 bases at V and 0 bases at J, with 11 bases between the two ends.

This clone was found a few times. J is TRBJ2-1 and V is TRBV28, with 9 positions matching TRBD2. With 3 bases clipped from V and 5 bases from J, the junction kept 2 bases outside the gene matches. CDR1 is MDHEN and CDR2 is SYDVKM in the germline V gene. This CDR3 is 14 amino acids long. CDR3 amino acids: CASSFAGGDNEQFF. In DNA, the CDR3 is TGTGCCAGCAGTTTTGCGGGAGGGGACAATGAGCAGTTCTTC.

The chain has TRBV7-9 and TRBJ2-2; 12 nucleotides agree with TRBD2. V trimming: 5 bases; J trimming: 2 bases; junction bases outside the gene matches: 12. The CDR3 length is 19 residues. CDR1 SEHNR and CDR2 FQNEAQ come from the germline V gene (reference sequence). CDR3 bases: TGTGCCAGCAGCCGCACGACTAGCGGGAGTGCTGCTAACACCGGGGAGCTGTTTTTT. Encoded protein: CASSRTTSGSAANTGELFF.

This chain connects TRBV4-2 to TRBJ1-4, with a possible D match to TRBD1 (6 bases). Germline CDR1 and CDR2: LGHNA and YNFKEQ. The CDR3 extends over 14 amino acids. V shed 1 base and J shed 8 bases, with 11 bases lying between them. The CDR3 coding sequence is TGTGCCAGCAGCCAAGGGGGGCCCCTGGAAAAACTGTTTTTT. This translates into CASSQGGPLEKLFF.

This clone has only one observation. CDR3 in DNA: TGTGCCAGCAGCTTAGCGTTTGGGACAGGGGGAACCCAATTCTTC. Amino acids: CASSLAFGTGGTQFF. This chain connects TRBV7-2 to TRBJ2-1; 11 bases are a match to TRBD1. The V segment lost 0 bases and the J segment 16 bases; nucleotides outside the gene matches: 11. The germline gives CDR1 SGHTA, CDR2 FQGNSA. This CDR3 region has 15 residues.